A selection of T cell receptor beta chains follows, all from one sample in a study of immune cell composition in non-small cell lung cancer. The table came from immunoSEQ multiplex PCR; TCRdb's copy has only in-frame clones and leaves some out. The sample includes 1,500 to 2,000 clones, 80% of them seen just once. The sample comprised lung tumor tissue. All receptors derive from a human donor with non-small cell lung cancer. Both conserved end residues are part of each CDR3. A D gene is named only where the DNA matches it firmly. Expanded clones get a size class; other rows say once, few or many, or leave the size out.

CASSLEPAGYEQYF,TGTGCCAGCAGCTTGGAACCGGCGGGCTACGAGCAGTACTTC,.,.,TRBJ2-7,TRBV7-3
CASSFGRAGYNEQFF,TGTGCCAGCAGCTTCGGGAGGGCCGGGTACAATGAGCAGTTCTTC,few,TRBD2,TRBJ2-1,TRBV7-2
CASSSDSHALLNTEAFF,TGTGCCAGCAGTTCCGACAGCCACGCGCTTCTGAACACTGAAGCTTTCTTT,.,.,TRBJ1-1,TRBV28
CASSVGQGAYEQYF,TGTGCCAGCAGCGTCGGACAGGGAGCCTACGAGCAGTACTTC,.,TRBD1,TRBJ2-7,TRBV9
CASSLRGGNTIYF,TGTGCCAGCAGCTTACGGGGTGGAAACACCATATATTTT,.,.,TRBJ1-3,TRBV5-4
CASSLFGVTSGVTDTQYF,TGTGCCAGCAGCTTGTTCGGAGTTACTAGCGGGGTCACAGATACGCAGTATTTT,.,TRBD2,TRBJ2-3,TRBV5-6
CASSLADRGNQPQHF,TGTGCCAGCAGCTTGGCTGACAGGGGCAATCAGCCCCAGCATTTT,few,TRBD1,TRBJ1-5,TRBV7-8
CASSQDMIGVGEKLFF,TGCGCCAGCAGCCAAGATATGATAGGGGTCGGCGAAAAACTGTTTTTT,.,.,TRBJ1-4,TRBV4-3
CASSSPTRGVYEQFF,TGTGCCAGCAGCTCCCCCACCCGGGGGGTATATGAGCAGTTCTTC,few,TRBD2,TRBJ2-1,TRBV7-8
CASSLSARYGYTF,TGTGCCAGCAGTTTATCGGCGAGGTATGGCTACACCTTC,few,.,TRBJ1-2,TRBV27
CASSLRADLREDTGELFF,TGTGCCAGCAGTTTAAGGGCCGACTTGCGGGAGGACACCGGGGAGCTGTTTTTT,.,TRBD2,TRBJ2-2,TRBV27
CASSLINQETQYF,TGTGCCAGCAGTTTAATCAACCAAGAGACCCAGTACTTC,once,.,TRBJ2-5,TRBV28
CASSVDQGSYNEQFF,TGTGCCAGCAGCGTAGACCAGGGCTCCTACAATGAGCAGTTCTTC,once,.,TRBJ2-1,TRBV9
CASSISGEQYF,TGTGCCAGTAGTATAAGCGGCGAGCAGTACTTC,.,.,TRBJ2-7,TRBV19
CAWTWGEAEQYF,TGTGCCTGGACCTGGGGGGAGGCCGAGCAGTACTTC,few,.,TRBJ2-7,TRBV30
CASSPPDRRDIQYF,TGTGCCAGCAGCCCTCCGGACAGGAGGGACATTCAGTACTTC,.,.,TRBJ2-4,TRBV7-3
CASSLGNSNNEQFF,TGTGCCAGCAGCTTAGGAAACAGTAACAATGAGCAGTTCTTC,.,.,TRBJ2-1,TRBV11-2
CASTTEGDTQYF,TGTGCCAGCACCACGGAGGGAGATACGCAGTATTTT,.,.,TRBJ2-3,TRBV6-5
CASSSQVSGNTIYF,TGTGCCAGCAGCTCGCAGGTCTCCGGAAACACCATATATTTT,.,.,TRBJ1-3,TRBV7-6
CASTVGRSYNEQFF,TGTGCCAGTACCGTCGGGAGGTCCTACAATGAGCAGTTCTTC,.,TRBD2,TRBJ2-1,TRBV19
CASLRGGQNTEAFF,TGTGCCTCGCTACGGGGGGGCCAGAACACTGAAGCTTTCTTT,.,.,TRBJ1-1,TRBV30
CASSLGASGRDNEQFF,TGTGCCAGCAGCTTGGGGGCTAGCGGGAGGGACAATGAGCAGTTCTTC,.,TRBD2,TRBJ2-1,TRBV5-6
CASSFRGLAGEVEFF,TGTGCCAGCAGCTTCCGGGGACTAGCGGGAGAGGTGGAGTTCTTC,few,TRBD2,TRBJ2-1,TRBV5-4
CASSAPRTGNQPQHF,TGTGCCAGCAGTGCGCCCCGAACGGGGAATCAGCCCCAGCATTTT,.,.,TRBJ1-5,TRBV2
CASSETGGAFEKLFF,TGTGCCAGCAGTGAAACAGGGGGCGCGTTTGAAAAACTGTTTTTT,.,TRBD1,TRBJ1-4,TRBV25-1
CASSLSPQRYPTDTQYF,TGTGCCAGCAGCCTATCACCTCAGCGGTATCCGACAGATACGCAGTATTTT,.,.,TRBJ2-3,TRBV7-2
CAISRQGGPVYEQYF,TGTGCCATCAGCAGACAGGGTGGACCCGTCTACGAGCAGTACTTC,once,TRBD1,TRBJ2-7,TRBV10-3
CASRTRQGGNQPQHF,TGTGCCAGCAGGACTAGACAGGGTGGCAATCAGCCCCAGCATTTT,once,TRBD1,TRBJ1-5,TRBV28
CASTMAGMVYEQYF,TGTGCCAGCACTATGGCGGGGATGGTTTACGAGCAGTACTTC,.,.,TRBJ2-7,TRBV6-6
CGTSDANTGELFF,TGTGGGACTAGCGACGCGAACACCGGGGAGCTGTTTTTT,.,TRBD2,TRBJ2-2,TRBV19
CASSRGAQETQYF,TGTGCCAGCAGTCGAGGCGCCCAAGAGACCCAGTACTTC,few,.,TRBJ2-5,TRBV25-1
CASSPRGLRETQYF,TGTGCCAGCTCACCACGGGGACTCCGAGAGACCCAGTACTTC,.,.,TRBJ2-5,TRBV18
CASSLDGSSYNEQFF,TGTGCCAGCAGCTTGGACGGGAGCTCCTACAATGAGCAGTTCTTC,.,.,TRBJ2-1,TRBV5-4
CASSLGDRHSEQYF,TGTGCCAGCAGCTTAGGGGACAGACATTCCGAGCAGTACTTC,.,.,TRBJ2-7,TRBV13
CASSPGQASYEQYF,TGTGCCAGCAGCCCTGGACAGGCCTCCTACGAGCAGTACTTC,.,TRBD1,TRBJ2-7,TRBV7-2
CASSIVGALYF,TGTGCCAGTAGTATCGTGGGAGCGTTGTATTTT,.,.,TRBJ2-3,TRBV19
CASSLSSYEQYF,TGTGCCAGCAGCTTGAGCTCCTACGAGCAGTACTTC,.,.,TRBJ2-7,TRBV11-2
CASSQGTGNNNEQFF,TGCGCCAGCAGCCAAGGAACAGGGAATAACAATGAGCAGTTCTTC,hyperexpanded,.,TRBJ2-1,TRBV4-3
CATRQGSANTIYF,TGTGCCACGAGACAGGGGTCGGCAAACACCATATATTTT,.,TRBD1,TRBJ1-3,TRBV18
CAISVGTSGTDTQYF,TGTGCCATCAGTGTCGGGACTAGCGGCACAGATACGCAGTATTTT,.,TRBD2,TRBJ2-3,TRBV10-3
CASSLSFLGEREGLDIQYF,TGTGCCAGCAGCTTATCCTTTCTTGGGGAACGGGAGGGTCTTGACATTCAGTACTTC,.,TRBD2,TRBJ2-4,TRBV11-1
CASSARSRTNEKLFF,TGTGCCAGCAGTGCCAGGTCAAGGACTAATGAAAAACTGTTTTTT,once,.,TRBJ1-4,TRBV2
CASSSQGDRADTQYF,TGTGCCAGTAGTAGTCAGGGGGATCGGGCAGATACGCAGTATTTT,.,TRBD1,TRBJ2-3,TRBV19
CASSGTASNQPQHF,TGTGCCAGCTCCGGGACAGCTAGCAATCAGCCCCAGCATTTT,.,TRBD1,TRBJ1-5,TRBV18
CASGRGDYGYTF,TGTGCCAGTGGTCGGGGTGACTATGGCTACACCTTC,.,.,TRBJ1-2,TRBV19
CASSLGEPNEKLFF,TGTGCCAGCAGCTTAGGGGAGCCCAATGAAAAACTGTTTTTT,.,.,TRBJ1-4,TRBV13